The T cell receptor (beta chain) described here comes from a study of chemoradiotherapy in HPV16-positive cancers. Background on the study: Candidate HPV-specific clones and shared TCR motifs came from a couple of HPV16-positive patients. General study findings and limits: Better recurrence-free survival went with HPV-responsive T-cell expansion in HPV16-positive patients. Non-HPV-specific T cells did not expand in tumors during treatment, whereas candidate HPV-specific clones and E7-related motifs did.

Per the germline V gene, CDR1 is MNHNS and CDR2 is SASEGT. Unmatched junction bases numbered 7, after V lost 4 bases and J lost 7 bases. The CDR3 consists of 14 residues. Over chemoradiotherapy, repertoires were sampled more than once. Repertoires were generated with immunoSEQ multiplex PCR, while TCRdb's copy carries only in-frame clones and drops some. The table shows about 5,400 clones, with 89% occurring only once. This clone was detected once. The antigen is not known. The sequencing used blood, collected from a patient who underwent chemoradiotherapy. The chain uses TRBV6-1 and TRBJ1-5, with 7 bases that match TRBD1. The sequence was obtained from a human donor with HPV-associated anogenital cancer. CDR3 sequence reads: CASSGNRGQQPQHF. The DNA for the CDR3 is TGTGCCAGCAGTGGGAACAGGGGACAACAGCCCCAGCATTTT.